This T cell receptor (beta chain) comes out of a study of cytomegalovirus exposure and HLA in healthy donors. General study points: The study put around 180 TCR beta chains on its list as cytomegalovirus-associated.

Clones were sequenced by immunoSEQ multiplex PCR, and TCRdb holds only the in-frame ones, with some missing. The sample lists 210,000 or so clones; 88% were seen once. There are 15 residues in the CDR3. V was clipped by 1 base and J by 5 bases, with 14 bases between them. CDR1 is SGHVS and CDR2 is FQNEAQ in the germline V gene. As to this clone: Antigen specificity is unknown.

The rearrangement uses TRBV7-8 and TRBJ2-5; perhaps TRBD1 as D (6 bases). The clonotype originates from a young woman in good health and CMV-seronegative. Sequenced: PBMCs. The CDR3 DNA follows: TGTGCCAGCAGCTTAGACCAACAGGGTTCGGAGACCCAGTACTTC. It yields the protein CASSLDQQGSETQYF.